The sequence of this T cell receptor (beta chain) was determined in a study of post-analysis software for immune sequencing data. Whole-study context: Clinical courses comprised relapsing-remitting, secondary progressive and progressive-relapsing multiple sclerosis.

Study-wide points: TRBV segments more frequent in patients than in controls numbered roughly five and included TRBV5-6, TRBV5-1 and TRBV20-1. Samples from one preparation batch, clustered by F measure, grouped strongly together. The study found significantly lower normalized Chao1 diversity in multiple sclerosis patients than in controls.

The TCR beta cDNA libraries carried unique molecular identifiers. Roughly 500,000 cDNA molecules were obtained from around 0.96 to 9.9 million T cells. TCRdb reprocessed the PCR reads with MiXCR, giving one entry per CDR3 protein. The table lists almost 700,000 distinct CDR3 sequences, 55% to 70% of them singletons. This CDR3 contains 13 residues. V lost 6 bases and J lost 7, with 15 bases in between. CDR1 is SQVTM and CDR2 is ANQGSEA in the germline V gene. With respect to this clonotype: The antigen is undetermined.

The chain links TRBV29-1 to TRBJ2-2; D is undetermined. The sequencing sample was made of blood. The receptor was derived from a girl between 2 and 10 years old with multiple sclerosis. CDR3 region: CSVVYVRDGELFF. The CDR3 DNA is TGCAGCGTCGTTTACGTAAGGGACGGGGAGCTGTTTTTT.